One sample yielded the 9 T cell receptor beta chains listed below, sequenced in a study of shared T cell receptors in the human thymus. Produced via immunoSEQ multiplex PCR; TCRdb's table is partial and in-frame only. The profile shows 550,000 to 800,000 clones, 80% to 90% of them singletons. These data were also reused for a study on human thymus T cells.

The sample comprised thymocytes. The receptors stem from a girl under two years old with a congenital heart defect.

The chain recombines TRBV4-1 with TRBJ2-7, with a possible D match to TRBD1 (7 bases). Germline V CDR1 and CDR2: MGHRA, YSYEKL. The CDR3 contains 17 residues. Trimming left V 2 bases short and J 2 bases short, with 19 bases between. The CDR3 is CASSQPDGQAGTYEQYF. DNA of the CDR3: TGCGCCAGCAGCCAACCGGACGGACAGGCGGGGACCTACGAGCAGTACTTC.

As regards this clone: Its ends do not fully match the called genes, so a read error is possible. The chain has TRBV6-6 and TRBJ2-7, with TRBD2 matching over 10 bases. CDR3 length: 10 residues. Germline CDR1 reads MNHNY; CDR2 reads SVGAGI (reference sequence). CDR3 region: CASGSGTSVF. DNA for the CDR3: TGTGCCAGCGGCTCCGGGACTAGCGTCTTC.

On this clone: Within the sample, other DNA sequences also encode this same CDR3. This chain connects TRBV5-1 to TRBJ2-1, with TRBD2 matching over 11 bases. Germline V gives CDR1 SGHRS, CDR2 YFSETQ. This CDR3 is 15 amino acids long. Germline trimming cut 4 bases from V and 4 bases from J; bases unmatched to any gene: 4. CDR3 in DNA: TGCGCCAGCAGCCTGCTAGCGGGGGGATACAATGAGCAGTTCTTC. Protein: CASSLLAGGYNEQFF.

For the CDR3, the DNA is TGTGCCAGCAGTTTAACTGCCGGGACAGGTATTAACTATGGCTACACCTTC. Protein sequence: CASSLTAGTGINYGYTF. The gene calls are TRBV27 and TRBJ1-2, with 8 nucleotides matching TRBD1. Germline V lookup: CDR1 MNHEY, CDR2 SMNVEV (reference sequence). Trimming took 2 bases from V and 1 from J; bases not matched to a gene: 9. CDR3 size: 17 residues.

V gene TRBV7-9 combines with J gene TRBJ2-3, with D uncertain. V was cut by 2 bases and J by 2 bases, with 11 bases left in between. There are 15 residues in the CDR3. Germline assignment: CDR1 SEHNR and CDR2 FQNEAQ (reference sequence). Here the CDR3 reads CASSLFLEHTDTQYF. In DNA, the CDR3 is TGTGCCAGCAGCTTATTCTTAGAGCACACAGATACGCAGTATTTT.

The J gene is TRBJ1-2, the V gene TRBV19; 7 bases agree with TRBD1. With 7 bases clipped from V and 4 bases from J, the junction kept 12 bases outside the gene matches. This CDR3 is 15 amino acids long. CDR1 and CDR2 from the germline V gene are LNHDA and SQIVND (reference sequence). The CDR3 is CASNFGQVISYGYTF. CDR3 coding DNA: TGTGCCAGTAATTTCGGACAGGTGATATCCTATGGCTACACCTTC.

This clone was recorded only once. The chain employs TRBV2 and TRBJ1-3, with TRBD1 identical over 7 bases. Unmatched junction bases numbered 23, after V lost 6 bases and J lost 0 bases. Germline V CDR1 and CDR2: SNHLY, FYNNEI. The CDR3 contains 21 residues. Here the CDR3 reads CASRNSSGTAVASYSGNTIYF. CDR3 coding DNA: TGTGCCAGCAGAAACTCCTCCGGGACAGCTGTGGCTAGCTACTCTGGAAACACCATATATTTT.

The chain uses TRBV9 and TRBJ2-7; TRBD2 matches at 7 bases. The V segment lost 0 bases and the J segment 3 bases; nucleotides outside the gene matches: 3. CDR3 length: 14 amino acids. CDR1 and CDR2 from the germline V gene are SGDLS and YYNGEE. The CDR3 coding sequence is TGTGCCAGCAGCGTAGCTACGGGAGGCTACGAGCAGTACTTC. Translating it yields CASSVATGGYEQYF.

The rearrangement uses TRBV10-3 and TRBJ2-3; 9 nucleotides agree with TRBD1. CDR1 ENHRY and CDR2 SYGVKD come from the germline V gene. The ends lost 6 bases at V and 1 base at J; junction bases unmatched: 5. The CDR3 spans 15 residues. The CDR3 reads CAIRDTGGRTDTQYF. The CDR3 DNA is TGTGCCATCAGGGATACAGGGGGCCGCACAGATACGCAGTATTTT.